These T cell receptor beta chains were read from a single sample in a study of shared clonotypes between healthy human individuals. The data were produced by immunoSEQ multiplex PCR, yet TCRdb's version contains in-frame clones alone and is incomplete. The sample contains roughly 2.6 million clones, about 92% of which appear only once. Sample: naive CD4+ T cells sorted from blood. All receptors derive from a man aged 18 to 35 in good health. Both conserved end residues are part of each CDR3.

V gene: TRBV7-2
CDR3 length: 15
CDR3 protein: CASSPGASGGLEQFF

V gene: TRBV5-1
CDR3 length: 14
CDR3 protein: CASSLRGAQETQYF

V gene: TRBV11-1
CDR3 length: 12
CDR3 protein: CASSLQGNEQFF

V gene: TRBV2
CDR3 length: 15
CDR3 protein: CASNTSPGSQETQYF

V gene: TRBV5-4
CDR3 length: 15
CDR3 protein: CASSQTGGENQPQHF

V gene: TRBV6-1
CDR3 length: 17
CDR3 protein: CASSEGQGKPYNSPLHF

V gene: TRBV5-4
CDR3 length: 17
CDR3 protein: CASSDSGLAGVRETQYF

V gene: TRBV5-1
CDR3 length: 16
CDR3 protein: CASSWGDRGAGNTIYF

V gene: TRBV15
CDR3 length: 15
CDR3 protein: CATSLTRTGNTEAFF

V gene: TRBV30
CDR3 length: 14
CDR3 protein: CAWKRDRGSYEQYF

V gene: TRBV19
CDR3 length: 14
CDR3 protein: CASSIWGEYTEAFF

V gene: TRBV19
CDR3 length: 18
CDR3 protein: CASTPGRLAGGYQETQYF

V gene: TRBV11-2
CDR3 length: 14
CDR3 protein: CASSLGTFLGEQYF

V gene: TRBV2
CDR3 length: 17
CDR3 protein: CASREGASSSGANVLTF

V gene: TRBV10-3
CDR3 length: 14
CDR3 protein: CAITAGANTGELFF

V gene: TRBV9
CDR3 length: 15
CDR3 protein: CASSVQDRGHNEQFF

V gene: TRBV6-5
CDR3 length: 12
CDR3 protein: CASSYKGAEAFF

V gene: TRBV4-1
CDR3 length: 14
CDR3 protein: CASSQESQSYEQYF

V gene: TRBV9
CDR3 length: 17
CDR3 protein: CASSTRPIRETHNEQFF

V gene: TRBV28
CDR3 length: 15
CDR3 protein: CASSRTSSGANVLTF

V gene: TRBV5-1
CDR3 length: 15
CDR3 protein: CASSLWRGASYEQYF

V gene: TRBV15
CDR3 length: 14
CDR3 protein: CATSRDRGAYEQYF

V gene: TRBV19
CDR3 length: 15
CDR3 protein: CASSIGPTSGNTIYF

V gene: TRBV5-1
CDR3 length: 16
CDR3 protein: CASSPRNGGLWETQYF

V gene: TRBV6-6
CDR3 length: 14
CDR3 protein: CASHSGTGGNEQFF

V gene: TRBV19
CDR3 length: 14
CDR3 protein: CASSIDRGEYEQYF

V gene: TRBV7-2
CDR3 length: 15
CDR3 protein: CASSLSGGAYNEQFF

V gene: TRBV12-5
CDR3 length: 10
CDR3 protein: CASGFYEQFF

V gene: TRBV4-1
CDR3 length: 15
CDR3 protein: CASSQGGLRSYEQYF

V gene: TRBV14
CDR3 length: 16
CDR3 protein: CASSQDRGGYNSPLHF

V gene: TRBV2
CDR3 length: 16
CDR3 protein: CASRRDRGRIDEKLFF

V gene: TRBV10-3
CDR3 length: 15
CDR3 protein: CAISESGTQISEQYF

V gene: TRBV4-1
CDR3 length: 22
CDR3 protein: CASSQPLQRDRIGFGSGNEQFF

V gene: TRBV6-5
CDR3 length: 14
CDR3 protein: CASSPDSPINEQYF

V gene: TRBV30
CDR3 length: 13
CDR3 protein: CARDSSGANVLTF

V gene: TRBV30
CDR3 length: 13
CDR3 protein: CASYRGWNTEAFF

V gene: TRBV10-3
CDR3 length: 13
CDR3 protein: CAITNGLAETQYF

V gene: TRBV7-8
CDR3 length: 16
CDR3 protein: CASGITTGLVSYGYTF

V gene: TRBV18
CDR3 length: 16
CDR3 protein: CASSPSPAGDTGELFF

V gene: TRBV7-9
CDR3 length: 13
CDR3 protein: CASSITGGYEAFF

V gene: TRBV19
CDR3 length: 17
CDR3 protein: CASSNRGRTSNTGELFF

V gene: TRBV10-3
CDR3 length: 15
CDR3 protein: CAISVTSSSYNEQFF

V gene: TRBV7-9
CDR3 length: 13
CDR3 protein: CASSLMVADTQYF

V gene: TRBV6-6
CDR3 length: 15
CDR3 protein: CASSYQGQNNSPLHF

V gene: TRBV7-7
CDR3 length: 16
CDR3 protein: CASSPTATGRPETQYF

V gene: TRBV10-3
CDR3 length: 11
CDR3 protein: CATRQGYEQFF

V gene: TRBV7-9
CDR3 length: 13
CDR3 protein: CASSLVGNQPQHF

V gene: TRBV6-6
CDR3 length: 14
CDR3 protein: CASSYLVSGNEQFF

V gene: TRBV9
CDR3 length: 15
CDR3 protein: CASRERGGATDTQYF

V gene: TRBV6-1
CDR3 length: 13
CDR3 protein: CATTEGTFQPQHF

V gene: TRBV5-1
CDR3 length: 14
CDR3 protein: CASSSGSPPGEQYF

V gene: TRBV7-2
CDR3 length: 13
CDR3 protein: CASSLAGGYEQYF

V gene: TRBV5-1
CDR3 length: 13
CDR3 protein: CASSISGEETQYF

V gene: TRBV6-5
CDR3 length: 14
CDR3 protein: CASSLGVMGTEAFF

V gene: TRBV11-2
CDR3 length: 18
CDR3 protein: CASSLDRSSGGPAETQYF

V gene: TRBV5-4
CDR3 length: 15
CDR3 protein: CASSYRGGGADTQYF

V gene: TRBV5-1
CDR3 length: 15
CDR3 protein: CASSFGGSGANVLTF

V gene: TRBV2
CDR3 length: 15
CDR3 protein: CASTEEGQGAGTQYF

V gene: TRBV28
CDR3 length: 15
CDR3 protein: CASAGTGKYEYGYTF

V gene: TRBV18
CDR3 length: 13
CDR3 protein: CASSPGGNQPQHF